This T cell receptor beta chain was documented in a study of blood T cell repertoires in COVID-19. Some clones are missing from TCRdb's copy, which holds only in-frame ones; the method was immunoSEQ multiplex PCR. The data show about 200,000 clones, with more than 75% seen just once and roughly 5% held by the top ten. The V gene end was trimmed by 6 bases and the J gene end by 6 bases; junction bases not matched to a gene: 9. Per germline, CDR1 SGHRS and CDR2 YFSETQ. CDR3 length equals 15 residues. V and J are TRBV5-1 and TRBJ2-2, with 9 bases identical to TRBD2. Sequences were obtained from peripheral blood. This clonotype was obtained from a woman of 80 years or more with acute or convalescent COVID-19. The CDR3: CASNEVAGEAGELFF. Here the CDR3 DNA reads TGCGCCAGCAACGAGGTAGCGGGAGAGGCCGGGGAGCTGTTTTTT. The full variable domain, completed using reference TRBV5-1 and TRBJ2-2, is KAGVTQTPRYLIKTRGQQVTLSCSPISGHRSVSWYQQTPGQGLQFLFEYFSETQRNKGNFPGRFSGRQFSNSRSEMNVSTLELGDSALYLCASNEVAGEAGELFFGEGSRLTVL.